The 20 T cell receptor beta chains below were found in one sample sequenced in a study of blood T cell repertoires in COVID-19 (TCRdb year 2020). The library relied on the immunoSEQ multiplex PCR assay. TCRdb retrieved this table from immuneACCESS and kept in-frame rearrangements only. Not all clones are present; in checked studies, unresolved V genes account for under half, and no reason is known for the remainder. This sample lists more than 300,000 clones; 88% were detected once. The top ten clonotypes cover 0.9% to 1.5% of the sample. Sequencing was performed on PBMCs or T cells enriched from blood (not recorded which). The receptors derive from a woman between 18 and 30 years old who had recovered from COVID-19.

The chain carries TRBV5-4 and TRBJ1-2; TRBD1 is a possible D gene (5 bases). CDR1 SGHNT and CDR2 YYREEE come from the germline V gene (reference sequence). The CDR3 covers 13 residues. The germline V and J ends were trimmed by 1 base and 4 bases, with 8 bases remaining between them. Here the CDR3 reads CASSLQGGYGYTF. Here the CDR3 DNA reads TGTGCCAGCAGCTTGCAGGGAGGCTATGGCTACACCTTC.

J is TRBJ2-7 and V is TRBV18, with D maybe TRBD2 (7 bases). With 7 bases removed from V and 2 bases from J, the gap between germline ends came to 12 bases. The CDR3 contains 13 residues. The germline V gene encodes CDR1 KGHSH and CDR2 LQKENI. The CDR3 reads CASLEGGAYEQYF. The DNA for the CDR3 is TGTGCCAGCTTAGAAGGGGGGGCCTACGAGCAGTACTTC.

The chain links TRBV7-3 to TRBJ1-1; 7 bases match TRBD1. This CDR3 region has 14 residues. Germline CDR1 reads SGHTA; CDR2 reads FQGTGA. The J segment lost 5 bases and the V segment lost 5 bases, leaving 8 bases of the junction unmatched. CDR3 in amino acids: CASSPGQVGTEAFF. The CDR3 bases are TGTGCCAGCAGCCCAGGACAGGTAGGAACTGAAGCTTTCTTT.

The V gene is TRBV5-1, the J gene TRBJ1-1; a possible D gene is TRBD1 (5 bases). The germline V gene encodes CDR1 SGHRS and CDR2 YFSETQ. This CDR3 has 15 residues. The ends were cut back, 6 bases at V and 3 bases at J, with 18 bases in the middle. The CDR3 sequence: CASTRGGDLDTEAFF. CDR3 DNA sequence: TGCGCCAGCACCCGTGGGGGGGACCTGGACACTGAAGCTTTCTTT.

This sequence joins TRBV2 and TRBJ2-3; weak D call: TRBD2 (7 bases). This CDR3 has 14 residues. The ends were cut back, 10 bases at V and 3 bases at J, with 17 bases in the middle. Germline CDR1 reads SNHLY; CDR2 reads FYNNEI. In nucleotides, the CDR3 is TGTGCCATCGCAAGCAGGGGAGGGACAGATACGCAGTATTTT. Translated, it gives CAIASRGGTDTQYF.

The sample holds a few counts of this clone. The DNA for the CDR3 is TGTGCCAGCAGTGGGGACAGGGGAGGTGAAAAACTGTTTTTT. Translated, it gives CASSGDRGGEKLFF. This chain links TRBV7-9 with TRBJ1-4; 10 nucleotides match TRBD1. The CDR3 is 14 amino acids. Germline CDR1 reads SEHNR; CDR2 reads FQNEAQ (reference sequence). The V segment lost 6 bases and the J segment 7 bases; nucleotides outside the gene matches: 5.

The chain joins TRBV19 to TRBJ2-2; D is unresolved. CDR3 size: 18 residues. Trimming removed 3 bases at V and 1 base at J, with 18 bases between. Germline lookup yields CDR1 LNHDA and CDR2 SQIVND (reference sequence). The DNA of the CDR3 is TGTGCCAGTAGTATGCTCTTGAGTCGCACCTGGAACACCGGGGAGCTGTTTTTT. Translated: CASSMLLSRTWNTGELFF.

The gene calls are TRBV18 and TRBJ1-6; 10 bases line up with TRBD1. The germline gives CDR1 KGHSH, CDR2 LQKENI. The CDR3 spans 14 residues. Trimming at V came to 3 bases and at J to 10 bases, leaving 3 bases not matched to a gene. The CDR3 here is CASSPGTGVSPLHF. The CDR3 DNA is TGTGCCAGCTCACCCGGGACAGGGGTCTCACCCCTCCACTTT.

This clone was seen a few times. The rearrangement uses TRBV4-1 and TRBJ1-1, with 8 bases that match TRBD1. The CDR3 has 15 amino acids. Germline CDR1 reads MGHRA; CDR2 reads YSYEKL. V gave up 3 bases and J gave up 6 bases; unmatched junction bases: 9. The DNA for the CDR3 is TGCGCCAGCAGCCAGGGTGGACAGGGAGGCGCTGAAGCTTTCTTT. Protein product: CASSQGGQGGAEAFF.

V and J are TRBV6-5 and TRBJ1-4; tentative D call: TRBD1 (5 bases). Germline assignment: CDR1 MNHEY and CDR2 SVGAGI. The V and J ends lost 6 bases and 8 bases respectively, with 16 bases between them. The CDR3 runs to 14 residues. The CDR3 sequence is CASRPDGAGEKLFF. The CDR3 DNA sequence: TGTGCCAGCAGGCCCGACGGGGCGGGGGAAAAACTGTTTTTT.

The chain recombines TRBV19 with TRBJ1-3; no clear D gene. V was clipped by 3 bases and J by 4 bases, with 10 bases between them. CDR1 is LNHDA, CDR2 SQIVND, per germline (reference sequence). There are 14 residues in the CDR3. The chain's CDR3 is CASSIGVRGNTIYF. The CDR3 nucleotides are TGTGCCAGTAGTATCGGGGTTCGCGGAAACACCATATATTTT. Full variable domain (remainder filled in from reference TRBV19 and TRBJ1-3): DGGITQSPKYLFRKEGQNVTLSCEQNLNHDAMYWYRQDPGQGLRLIYYSQIVNDFQKGDIAEGYSVSREKKESFPLTVTSAQKNPTAFYLCASSIGVRGNTIYFGEGSWLTVV.

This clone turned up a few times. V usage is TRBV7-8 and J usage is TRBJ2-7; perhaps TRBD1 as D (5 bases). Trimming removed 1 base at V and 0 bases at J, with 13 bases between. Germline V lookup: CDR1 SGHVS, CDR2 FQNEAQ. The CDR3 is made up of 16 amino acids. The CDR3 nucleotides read TGTGCCAGCAGCTTAGGGCCAGGGCAAAGCTCCTACGAGCAGTACTTC. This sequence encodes CASSLGPGQSSYEQYF.

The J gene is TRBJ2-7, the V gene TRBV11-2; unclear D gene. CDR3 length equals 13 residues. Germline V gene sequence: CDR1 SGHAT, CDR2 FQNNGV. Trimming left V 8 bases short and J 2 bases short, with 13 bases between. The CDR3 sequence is CASGLGLTYEQYF. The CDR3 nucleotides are TGTGCCAGCGGTTTAGGGCTTACCTACGAGCAGTACTTC. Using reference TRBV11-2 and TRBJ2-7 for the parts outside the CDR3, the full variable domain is EAGVAQSPRYKIIEKRQSVAFWCNPISGHATLYWYQQILGQGPKLLIQFQNNGVVDDSQLPKDRFSAERLKGVDSTLKIQPAKLEDSAVYLCASGLGLTYEQYFGPGTRLTVT.

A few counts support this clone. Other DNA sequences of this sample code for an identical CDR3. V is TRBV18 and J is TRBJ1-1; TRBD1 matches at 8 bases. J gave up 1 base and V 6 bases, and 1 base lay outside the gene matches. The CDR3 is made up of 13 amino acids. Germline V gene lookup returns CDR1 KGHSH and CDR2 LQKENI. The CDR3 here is CASSGQGNTEAFF. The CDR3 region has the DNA TGTGCCAGCTCCGGACAGGGGAACACTGAAGCTTTCTTT.

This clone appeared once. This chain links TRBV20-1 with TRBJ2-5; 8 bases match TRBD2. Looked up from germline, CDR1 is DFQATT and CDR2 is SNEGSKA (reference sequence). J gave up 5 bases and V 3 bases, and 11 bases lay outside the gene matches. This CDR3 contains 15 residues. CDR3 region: CSASQPPGGRETQYF. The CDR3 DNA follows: TGCAGTGCTAGTCAACCTCCGGGGGGGCGGGAGACCCAGTACTTC.

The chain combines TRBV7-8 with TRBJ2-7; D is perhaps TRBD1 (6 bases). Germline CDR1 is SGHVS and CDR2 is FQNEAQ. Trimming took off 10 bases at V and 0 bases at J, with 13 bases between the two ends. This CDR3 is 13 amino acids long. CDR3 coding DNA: TGTGCCATCTCCAGGGGTCTCTCCTACGAGCAGTACTTC. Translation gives CAISRGLSYEQYF.

The DNA of the CDR3 is TGTGCCAGCGGGCGGGGGCAAAGCTACGAGCAGTACTTC. Protein sequence: CASGRGQSYEQYF. V and J are TRBV21-1 and TRBJ2-7; the D call TRBD2 from the table was never checked on the DNA. TRBV21-1 is listed as a pseudogene. This CDR3 spans 13 amino acids.

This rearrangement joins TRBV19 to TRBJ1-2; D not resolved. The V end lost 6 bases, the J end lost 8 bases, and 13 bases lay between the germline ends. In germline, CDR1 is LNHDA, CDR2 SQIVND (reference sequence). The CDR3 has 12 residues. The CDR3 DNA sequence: TGTGCCAGTAGAACTGGAGGTCTCGGCTACACCTTC. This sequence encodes CASRTGGLGYTF.

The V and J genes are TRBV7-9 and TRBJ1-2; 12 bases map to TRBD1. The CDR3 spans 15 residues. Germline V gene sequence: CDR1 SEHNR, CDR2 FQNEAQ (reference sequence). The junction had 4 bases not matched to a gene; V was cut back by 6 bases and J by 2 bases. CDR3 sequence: CASREGTGGNYGYTF. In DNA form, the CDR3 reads TGTGCCAGCAGAGAAGGGACAGGGGGCAACTATGGCTACACCTTC.

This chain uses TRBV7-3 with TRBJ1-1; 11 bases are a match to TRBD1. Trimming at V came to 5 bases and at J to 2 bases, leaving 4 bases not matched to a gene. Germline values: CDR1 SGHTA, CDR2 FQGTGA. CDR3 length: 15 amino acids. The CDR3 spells CASSRGQGVNTEAFF. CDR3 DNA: TGTGCCAGCAGCCGGGGACAGGGGGTAAACACTGAAGCTTTCTTT.